The sequence of this T cell receptor beta chain was determined in a study of blood T cell repertoires in COVID-19. Across the whole study: PBMCs, B-cell-depleted T cells, or T cells were the source of the cDNA or gDNA that made up the material.

The germline V and J ends were trimmed by 2 bases and 2 bases, with 11 bases remaining between them. This CDR3 has 15 residues. The germline gives CDR1 SGHRS, CDR2 YFSETQ. In the study's own analysis: It was from reference gene primer amplification that nucleated cell counts were estimated. Generated by immunoSEQ multiplex PCR, the TCRdb table keeps only in-frame clones and is missing some. For V, J and clone size, that table is used; D and trimming come from the DNA. The table has about 110,000 clones, around four fifths seen once. The source is a man aged 70-80 years with acute or convalescent COVID-19. The rearrangement links TRBV5-1 to TRBJ1-3; D may be TRBD1 (6 bases). The sample taken for sequencing was peripheral blood. Here the CDR3 DNA reads TGCGCCAGCAGCTTCTCAGGGGATGCTGGAAACACCATATATTTT. Translating gives CASSFSGDAGNTIYF.